This T cell receptor (beta chain) was identified during a study of cytomegalovirus exposure and HLA in healthy donors. J was trimmed by 9 bases and V by 7 bases; bases with no gene match: 6. The length of the CDR3 is 13 residues. Per germline, CDR1 MNHNS and CDR2 SASEGT. About this clone itself: Its antigen is as yet unknown.

Study-level results: For presence/absence analyses, sequencing depth was assumed to be roughly uniform across donors. As immune exposure information, only CMV serostatus was available. Reports indicated that the classifier achieved high specificity and sensitivity in diagnosing cytomegalovirus status.

The PCR had 60 Vbeta and 13 Jbeta primers. Original methodology: Unique TCR beta chains numbered 80 million to 95 million in a later analysis, with roughly 11 million shared. The table came from immunoSEQ multiplex PCR; TCRdb's copy has only in-frame clones and leaves some out. Clonal size and the V and J genes are those of that table, whereas D and trimming came from the DNA. The sample has roughly 190,000 clones, 75% to 90% seen once. This clonotype was obtained from a woman aged 45 to 65 in good health and CMV-seropositive. Specimen: PBMCs. The V gene is TRBV6-1, the J gene TRBJ1-6, with 7 nucleotides matching TRBD1. CDR3 bases: TGTGCCAGCATCGGGACAGCACCTTCACCCCTCCACTTT. Protein product: CASIGTAPSPLHF.